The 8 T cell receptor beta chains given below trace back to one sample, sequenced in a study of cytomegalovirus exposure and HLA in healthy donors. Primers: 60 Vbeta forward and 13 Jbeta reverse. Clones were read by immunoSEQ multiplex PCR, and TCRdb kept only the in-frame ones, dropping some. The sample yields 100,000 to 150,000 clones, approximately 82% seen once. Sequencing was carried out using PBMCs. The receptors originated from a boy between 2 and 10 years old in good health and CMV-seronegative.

CDR3 DNA sequence: TGTGCCAGCAGTTCCCCCACAGGGGAGATGTCACCCCTCCACTTT. Protein sequence: CASSSPTGEMSPLHF. The gene calls are TRBV6-5 and TRBJ1-6; TRBD1 matches 7 bases. The germline CDR1 and CDR2 sequences are MNHEY and SVGAGI. V lost 4 bases to trimming and J lost 10 bases; unmatched junction nucleotides: 10. The CDR3 loop spans 15 amino acids.

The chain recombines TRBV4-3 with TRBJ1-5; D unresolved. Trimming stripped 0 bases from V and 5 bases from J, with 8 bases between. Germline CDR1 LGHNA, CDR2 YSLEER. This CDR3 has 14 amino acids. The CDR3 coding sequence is TGCGCCAGCAGCCAAGATCTAGAATATCAGCCCCAGCATTTT. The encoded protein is CASSQDLEYQPQHF.

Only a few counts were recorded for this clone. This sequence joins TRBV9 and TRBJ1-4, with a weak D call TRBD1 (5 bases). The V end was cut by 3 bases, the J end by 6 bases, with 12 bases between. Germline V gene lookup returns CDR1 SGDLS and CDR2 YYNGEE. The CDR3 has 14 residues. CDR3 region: CASSGGRDYEKLFF. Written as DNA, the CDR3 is TGTGCCAGCAGCGGAGGTCGGGACTATGAAAAACTGTTTTTT.

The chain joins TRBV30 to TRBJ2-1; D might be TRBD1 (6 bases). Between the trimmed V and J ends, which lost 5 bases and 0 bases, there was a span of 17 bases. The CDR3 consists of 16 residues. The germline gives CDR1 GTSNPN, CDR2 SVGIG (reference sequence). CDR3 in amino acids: CAWLTGPGSSYNEQFF. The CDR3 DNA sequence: TGTGCCTGGCTCACAGGGCCGGGGAGCTCCTACAATGAGCAGTTCTTC.

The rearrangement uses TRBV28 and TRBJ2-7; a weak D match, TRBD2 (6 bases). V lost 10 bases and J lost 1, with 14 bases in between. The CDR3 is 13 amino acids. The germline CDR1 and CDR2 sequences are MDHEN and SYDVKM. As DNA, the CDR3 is TGTGCCACCGGGACGGGGGAGTCCTACGAGCAGTACGTC. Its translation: CATGTGESYEQYV.

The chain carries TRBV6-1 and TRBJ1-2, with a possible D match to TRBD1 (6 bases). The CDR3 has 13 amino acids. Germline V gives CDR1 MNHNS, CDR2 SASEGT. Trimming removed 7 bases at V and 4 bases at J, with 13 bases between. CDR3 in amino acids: CASTIQGLYGYTF. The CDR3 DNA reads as TGTGCCAGCACGATACAGGGCCTCTATGGCTACACCTTC.

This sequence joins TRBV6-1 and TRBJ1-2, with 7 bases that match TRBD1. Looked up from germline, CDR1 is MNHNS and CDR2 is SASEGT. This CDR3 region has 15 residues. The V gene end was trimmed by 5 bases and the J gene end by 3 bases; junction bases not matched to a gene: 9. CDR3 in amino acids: CASSPDRDPYYGYTF. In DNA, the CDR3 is TGTGCCAGCAGTCCCGACAGGGACCCCTACTATGGCTACACCTTC.

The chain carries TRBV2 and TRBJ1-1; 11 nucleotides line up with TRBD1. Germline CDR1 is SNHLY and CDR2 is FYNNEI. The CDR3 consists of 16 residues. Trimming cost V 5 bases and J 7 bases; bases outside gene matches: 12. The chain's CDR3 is CASSFPGQGEIGEAFF. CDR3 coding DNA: TGTGCCAGCAGTTTTCCGGGACAGGGGGAAATTGGTGAAGCTTTCTTT.